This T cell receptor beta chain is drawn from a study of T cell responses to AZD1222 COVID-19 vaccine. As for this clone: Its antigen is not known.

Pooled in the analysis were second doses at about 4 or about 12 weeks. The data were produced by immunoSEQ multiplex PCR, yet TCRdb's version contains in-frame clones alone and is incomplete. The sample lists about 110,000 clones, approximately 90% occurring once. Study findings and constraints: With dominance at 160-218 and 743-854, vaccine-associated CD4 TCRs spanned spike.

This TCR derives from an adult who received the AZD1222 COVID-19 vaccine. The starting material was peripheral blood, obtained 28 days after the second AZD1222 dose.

CDR3: CASSFGPAPENTIYF. The CDR3 coding sequence is TGTGCCAGCAGCTTTGGCCCCGCGCCGGAAAACACCATATATTTT. The gene calls are TRBV7-9 and TRBJ1-3; D is uncertain. The V and J ends lost 3 bases and 6 bases respectively, with 15 bases between them. Germline-derived CDR1 and CDR2 are SEHNR and FQNEAQ (reference sequence). The CDR3 loop spans 15 amino acids.